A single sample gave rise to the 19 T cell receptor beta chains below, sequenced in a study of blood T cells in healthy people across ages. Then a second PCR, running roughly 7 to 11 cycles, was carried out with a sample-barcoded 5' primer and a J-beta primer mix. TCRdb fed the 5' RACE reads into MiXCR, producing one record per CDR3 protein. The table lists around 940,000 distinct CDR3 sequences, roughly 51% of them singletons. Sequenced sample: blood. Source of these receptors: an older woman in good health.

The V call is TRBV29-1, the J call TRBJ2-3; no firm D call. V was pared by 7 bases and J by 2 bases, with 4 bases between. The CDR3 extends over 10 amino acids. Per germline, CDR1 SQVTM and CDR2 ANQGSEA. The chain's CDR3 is CSAATDTQYF. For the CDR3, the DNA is TGCAGCGCGGCCACAGATACGCAGTATTTT.

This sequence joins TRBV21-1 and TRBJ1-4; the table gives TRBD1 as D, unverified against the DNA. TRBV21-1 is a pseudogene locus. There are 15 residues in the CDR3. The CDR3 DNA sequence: TGTGCCAGGAAATTCGTCCGGGGTGTAAGGCAAAAACTGTTTTTT. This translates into CARKFVRGVRQKLFF.

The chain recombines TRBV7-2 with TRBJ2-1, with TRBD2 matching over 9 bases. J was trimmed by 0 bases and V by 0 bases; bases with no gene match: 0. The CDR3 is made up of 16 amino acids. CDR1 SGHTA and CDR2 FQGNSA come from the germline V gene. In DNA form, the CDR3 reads TGTGCCAGCAGCTTAGCTAGCGGGAGCTCCTACAATGAGCAGTTCTTC. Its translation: CASSLASGSSYNEQFF.

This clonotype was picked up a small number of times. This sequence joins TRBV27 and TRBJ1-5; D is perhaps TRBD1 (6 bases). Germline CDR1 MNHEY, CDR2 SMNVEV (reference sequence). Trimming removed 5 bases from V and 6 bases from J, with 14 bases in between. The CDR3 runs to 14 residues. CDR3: CASSPRDTAQPQHF. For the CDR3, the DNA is TGTGCCAGCAGTCCGCGGGACACCGCTCAGCCCCAGCATTTT.

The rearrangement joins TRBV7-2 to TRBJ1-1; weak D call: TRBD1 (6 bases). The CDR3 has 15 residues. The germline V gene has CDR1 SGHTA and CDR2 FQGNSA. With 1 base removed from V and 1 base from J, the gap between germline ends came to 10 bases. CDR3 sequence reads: CASSLVGGANTEAFF. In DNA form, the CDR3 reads TGTGCCAGCAGCTTAGTGGGGGGGGCGAACACTGAAGCTTTCTTT.

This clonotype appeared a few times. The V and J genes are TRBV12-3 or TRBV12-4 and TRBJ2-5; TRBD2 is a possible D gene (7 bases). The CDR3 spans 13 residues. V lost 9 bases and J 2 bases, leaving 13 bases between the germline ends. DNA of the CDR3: TGTGCCAGTAACAGCGGGACACAAGAGACCCAGTACTTC. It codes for CASNSGTQETQYF.

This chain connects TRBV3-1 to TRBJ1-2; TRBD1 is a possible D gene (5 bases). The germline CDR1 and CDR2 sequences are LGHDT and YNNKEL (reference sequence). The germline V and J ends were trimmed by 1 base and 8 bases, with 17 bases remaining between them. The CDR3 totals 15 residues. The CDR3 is CASSQGRTKAGGYTF. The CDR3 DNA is TGTGCCAGCAGCCAAGGGCGGACAAAGGCGGGAGGCTACACCTTC.

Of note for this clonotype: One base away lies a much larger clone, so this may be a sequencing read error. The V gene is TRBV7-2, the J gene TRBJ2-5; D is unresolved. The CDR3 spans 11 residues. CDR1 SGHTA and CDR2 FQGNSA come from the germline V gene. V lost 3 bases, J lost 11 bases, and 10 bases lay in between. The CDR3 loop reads CASSFMNEQYF. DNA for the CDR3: TGTGCCAGCAGCTTCATGAATGAGCAGTACTTC.

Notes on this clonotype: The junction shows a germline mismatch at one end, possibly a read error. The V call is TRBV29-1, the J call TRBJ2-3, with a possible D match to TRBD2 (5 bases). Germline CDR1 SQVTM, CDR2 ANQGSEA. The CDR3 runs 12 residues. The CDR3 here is CSVDGKRDTRYF. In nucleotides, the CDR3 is TGCAGCGTTGACGGGAAAAGGGATACGCGGTATTTT.

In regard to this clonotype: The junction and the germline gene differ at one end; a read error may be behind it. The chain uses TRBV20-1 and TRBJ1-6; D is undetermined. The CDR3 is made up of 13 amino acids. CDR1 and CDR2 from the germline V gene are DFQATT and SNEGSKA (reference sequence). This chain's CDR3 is CSTSYSYNSPLHF. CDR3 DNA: TGCAGTACTAGTTACTCCTATAATTCACCCCTCCACTTT.

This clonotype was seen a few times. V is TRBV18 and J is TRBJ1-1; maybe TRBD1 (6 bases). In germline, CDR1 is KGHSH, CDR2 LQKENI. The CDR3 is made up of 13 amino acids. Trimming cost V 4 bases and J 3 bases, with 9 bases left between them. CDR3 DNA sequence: TGTGCCAGCTCACTATCAGGGGACACTGAAGCTTTCTTT. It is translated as CASSLSGDTEAFF.

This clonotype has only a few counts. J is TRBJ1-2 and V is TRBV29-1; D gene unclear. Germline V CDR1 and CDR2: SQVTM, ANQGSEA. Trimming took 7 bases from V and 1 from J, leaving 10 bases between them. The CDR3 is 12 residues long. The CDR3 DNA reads TGCAGCGGGTCTCAGAATAACTATGGCTACACCTTC. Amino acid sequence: CSGSQNNYGYTF.

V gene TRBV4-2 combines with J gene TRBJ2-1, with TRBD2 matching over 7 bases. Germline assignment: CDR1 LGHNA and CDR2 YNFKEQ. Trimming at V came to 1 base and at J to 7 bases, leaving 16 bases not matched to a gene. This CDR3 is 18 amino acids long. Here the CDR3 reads CASSQVLTGGSDENEQFF. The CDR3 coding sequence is TGTGCCAGCAGCCAAGTATTAACCGGGGGGTCTGATGAAAATGAGCAGTTCTTC.

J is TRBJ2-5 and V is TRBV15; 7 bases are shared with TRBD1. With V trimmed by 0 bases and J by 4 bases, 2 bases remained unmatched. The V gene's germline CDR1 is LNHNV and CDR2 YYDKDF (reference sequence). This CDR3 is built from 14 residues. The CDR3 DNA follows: TGTGCCACCAGCAGAGAGACAGGGTTAGAGACCCAGTACTTC. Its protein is CATSRETGLETQYF.

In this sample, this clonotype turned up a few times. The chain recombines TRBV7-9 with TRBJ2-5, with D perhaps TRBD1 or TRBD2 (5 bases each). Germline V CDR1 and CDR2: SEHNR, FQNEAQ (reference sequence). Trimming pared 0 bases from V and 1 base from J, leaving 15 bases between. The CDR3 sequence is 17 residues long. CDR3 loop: CASSLAGRRDAQETQYF. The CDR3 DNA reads TGTGCCAGCAGCTTAGCCGGGCGACGGGACGCCCAAGAGACCCAGTACTTC.

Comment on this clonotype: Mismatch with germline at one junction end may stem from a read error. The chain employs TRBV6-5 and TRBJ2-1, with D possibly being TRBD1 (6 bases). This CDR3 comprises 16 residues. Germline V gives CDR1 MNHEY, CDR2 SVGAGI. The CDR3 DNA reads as TGTGCCAGCAGTTACGGGGGCCAGTCCCCCTACAAGGAGCAGTTCTTC. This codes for CASSYGGQSPYKEQFF.

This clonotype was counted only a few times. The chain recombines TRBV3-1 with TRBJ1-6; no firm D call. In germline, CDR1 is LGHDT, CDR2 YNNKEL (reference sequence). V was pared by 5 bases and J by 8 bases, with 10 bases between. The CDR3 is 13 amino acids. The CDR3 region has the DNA TGTGCCAGCAGCTTTCCGCGTGATTCACCCCTCCACTTT. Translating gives CASSFPRDSPLHF.

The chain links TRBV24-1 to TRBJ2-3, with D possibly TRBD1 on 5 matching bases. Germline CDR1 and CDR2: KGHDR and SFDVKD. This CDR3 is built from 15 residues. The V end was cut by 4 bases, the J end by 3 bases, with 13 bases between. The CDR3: CATSDRAHWTDTQYF. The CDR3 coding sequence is TGTGCCACCAGTGACAGGGCCCATTGGACAGATACGCAGTATTTT.

The CDR3 spells CASSVVAGVPEEQFF. The CDR3 region has the DNA TGTGCCAGCAGCGTAGTAGCGGGGGTACCGGAGGAGCAGTTCTTC. The chain joins TRBV9 to TRBJ2-1, with 9 bases matching TRBD2. Germline V lookup: CDR1 SGDLS, CDR2 YYNGEE. V trimming: 0 bases; J trimming: 10 bases; junction bases outside the gene matches: 8. This CDR3 has 15 amino acids.